This TCR beta chain was documented in a study of blood T cells in healthy people across ages. Using a J-beta primer mix together with a sample-barcoded 5' primer, a second PCR was run for about 6 to 12 cycles. TCRdb re-called the 5' RACE reads through MiXCR, storing one row per CDR3 protein. This sample carries about 690,000 distinct CDR3 sequences, around 43% of them seen once, and the ten largest clones take approximately 29%. There were healthy Caucasian individuals from Russia, aged roughly 6 to 100, serving as donors. Trimming cost V 2 bases and J 4 bases, with 9 bases left between them. Germline assignment: CDR1 DFQATT and CDR2 SNEGSKA (reference sequence). This CDR3 has 12 amino acids.

The sample was blood. The chain joins TRBV20-1 to TRBJ2-7; D may be TRBD1 (5 bases). The TCR was taken from a man at least 80 years old in good health. The CDR3 DNA sequence: TGCAGTGCTAGACAGGGATGGTACGAGCAGTACTTC. It is translated as CSARQGWYEQYF.